This paragraph covers one TCR beta chain sequence. This sample stems from a study of CD8 T cells in Susac syndrome. The authors negatively isolated CD8+ and CD4+ T cells and FACS-enriched TEMRA cells. V lost 1 base and J lost 3; bases outside the gene matches: 4. The CDR3 runs 16 residues. Germline V gene sequence: CDR1 SGHTA, CDR2 FQGNSA. Reverse transcription of about 0.5 to 1 ug RNA was performed with random hexamers. An immunoSEQ multiplex PCR generated amplified TCR beta CDR3 products spanning 54 Vbeta and 13 Jbeta. One entry per CDR3 protein, called by TCRdb with MiXCR from the immunoSEQ multiplex PCR reads. The sample records just over 300,000 distinct CDR3 sequences, about 90% being singletons.

The chain combines TRBV7-2 with TRBJ2-7; 12 nucleotides agree with TRBD2. The sequence was obtained from a human donor with multiple sclerosis. The sample consisted of CD4+ T cells from PBMCs. The chain's CDR3 is CASSLEGTSGLYEQYF. As DNA, the CDR3 is TGTGCCAGCAGCTTAGAAGGGACTAGCGGGCTCTACGAGCAGTACTTC.